Below are 23 T cell receptor beta chains sequenced from a single sample in a study of T-cell memory formation after mild COVID-19. One entry per CDR3 protein, called by TCRdb with MiXCR from the 5' RACE reads. Among 150,000 or so distinct CDR3 sequences, roughly 15% were seen once, and the ten largest hold 11% to 15%. Sequenced: PBMCs or a T cell subset sorted from them (not recorded which). These receptors originate from an adult woman who had mild COVID-19 (a few samples of this study predate the infection). Cell type and time point are not known.

CDR3 protein: CASSEGGANYGYTF. CDR3 DNA sequence: TGCGCCAGCAGTGAGGGGGGAGCTAACTATGGCTACACCTTC. The V gene is TRBV5-1, the J gene TRBJ1-2; a weak D match, TRBD1 (6 bases). The CDR3 covers 14 residues. Trimming left V 5 bases short and J 0 bases short, with 11 bases between. In germline, CDR1 is SGHRS, CDR2 YFSETQ.

V gene TRBV5-1 combines with J gene TRBJ1-2; 8 bases agree with TRBD1. The trim removed 4 bases at V and 2 bases at J, leaving 10 bases unmatched. Looked up from germline, CDR1 is SGHRS and CDR2 is YFSETQ. The CDR3 is 16 amino acids. The CDR3 sequence: CASSIGQGLLNYGYTF. The CDR3, as DNA: TGCGCCAGCAGCATCGGACAGGGCCTGCTGAACTATGGCTACACCTTC.

This clonotype was picked up a small number of times. This rearrangement joins TRBV12-3 or TRBV12-4 to TRBJ2-3; 8 bases map to TRBD2. CDR3 length equals 15 residues. Trimming at V came to 6 bases and at J to 5 bases, leaving 10 bases not matched to a gene. CDR3 DNA: TGTGCCAGCAGCCCTAGGGCGGGGGGCCTAGATACGCAGTATTTT. Translation: CASSPRAGGLDTQYF.

V usage is TRBV4-1 and J usage is TRBJ1-2; D gene unclear. The CDR3 loop spans 12 amino acids. The germline V gene has CDR1 MGHRA and CDR2 YSYEKL. The V end was cut by 4 bases, the J end by 6 bases, with 9 bases between. Here the CDR3 reads CASSPRGDGYTF. In DNA, the CDR3 is TGCGCCAGCAGCCCACGTGGGGATGGCTACACCTTC.

The DNA for the CDR3 is TGTGCCAGCAGCTTAGCTTTCGTGGGAAGTAGCACAGATACGCAGTATTTT. Amino acid sequence: CASSLAFVGSSTDTQYF. This chain joins TRBV7-9 and TRBJ2-3; D unresolved. The CDR3 consists of 17 residues. Germline CDR1 SEHNR, CDR2 FQNEAQ (reference sequence). V shed 0 bases and J shed 0 bases, with 13 bases lying between them.

This clonotype was seen only a few times. The J gene is TRBJ2-1, the V gene TRBV11-3, with D perhaps TRBD1 (6 bases). Looked up from germline, CDR1 is SGHNT and CDR2 is YENEEA. The CDR3 length is 16 residues. Between the trimmed V and J ends, which lost 6 bases and 0 bases, there was a span of 15 bases. The CDR3 reads CASSPNRDLSYNEQFF. The CDR3 DNA follows: TGTGCCAGCAGTCCAAACAGGGACCTCTCCTACAATGAGCAGTTCTTC. The full variable domain, its missing parts supplied by reference TRBV11-3 and TRBJ2-1, is EAGVVQSPRYKIIEKKQPVAFWCNPISGHNTLYWYLQNLGQGPELLIRYENEEAVDDSQLPKDRFSAERLKGVDSTLKIQPAELGDSAVYLCASSPNRDLSYNEQFFGPGTRLTVL.

This clonotype was seen at least ten times. The chain joins TRBV19 to TRBJ1-5; D is undetermined. V lost 5 bases, J lost 6 bases, and 11 bases lay in between. This CDR3 is 13 amino acids long. Germline assignment: CDR1 LNHDA and CDR2 SQIVND (reference sequence). CDR3 amino acids: CASSRGQAQPQHF. The CDR3, as DNA: TGTGCCAGTAGTCGAGGGCAGGCTCAGCCCCAGCATTTT.

The gene calls are TRBV27 and TRBJ2-5; no reliable D call. V dropped 0 bases and J dropped 3 bases, with 17 bases sitting between them. Germline values: CDR1 MNHEY, CDR2 SMNVEV (reference sequence). The CDR3 loop spans 17 amino acids. CDR3 sequence: CASSLSGSSAFEETQYF. For the CDR3, the DNA is TGTGCCAGCAGTTTATCAGGGTCTTCAGCTTTTGAAGAGACCCAGTACTTC.

The CDR3 sequence is CASSQGTASSYEQYF. The CDR3 DNA follows: TGCGCCAGCAGCCAAGGGACAGCTAGCTCCTACGAGCAGTACTTC. The V gene is TRBV4-1, the J gene TRBJ2-7; weak D call: TRBD1 (6 bases). The germline V gene encodes CDR1 MGHRA and CDR2 YSYEKL. CDR3 size: 15 residues. Trimming took 1 base from V and 0 from J, leaving 10 bases between them.

This clonotype has just a few counts. V is TRBV5-5 and J is TRBJ1-1, with a possible D match to TRBD1 (5 bases). The V gene lost 2 bases and the J gene lost 3 bases, with 11 bases spanning the gap. CDR3 length: 14 amino acids. Per the germline V gene, CDR1 is SGHKS and CDR2 is YYEKEE (reference sequence). The CDR3 bases are TGTGCCAGCAGCTTAGAGGACATTTACACTGAAGCTTTCTTT. Protein product: CASSLEDIYTEAFF.

The CDR3 region has the DNA TGCAGTGCTAGAGATAGTCCGGGACAGGGGAAGGCTGGAAACACCATATATTTT. Encoded protein: CSARDSPGQGKAGNTIYF. The chain employs TRBV20-1 and TRBJ1-3; TRBD1 matches at 10 bases. This CDR3 contains 18 residues. With 0 bases clipped from V and 2 bases from J, the junction kept 10 bases outside the gene matches. Per the germline V gene, CDR1 is DFQATT and CDR2 is SNEGSKA (reference sequence).

This clonotype was picked up a small number of times. The rearrangement joins TRBV7-6 to TRBJ2-2; 7 bases are shared with TRBD1. There are 16 residues in the CDR3. Per the germline V gene, CDR1 is SGHVS and CDR2 is FNYEAQ. CDR3 in amino acids: CATSTGYLGYSGELFF. The CDR3 DNA reads TGTGCGACCTCGACAGGGTATCTAGGGTACAGCGGGGAGCTGTTTTTT. Based on the CDR3 plus reference TRBV7-6 and TRBJ2-2, the full variable domain is GAGVSQSPRYKVTKRGQDVALRCDPISGHVSLYWYRQALGQGPEFLTYFNYEAQQDKSGLPNDRFSAERPEGSISTLTIQRTEQRDSAMYRCATSTGYLGYSGELFFGEGSRLTVL.

The chain carries TRBV20-1 and TRBJ1-1; D remains unclear. This CDR3 contains 14 residues. The V gene's germline CDR1 is DFQATT and CDR2 SNEGSKA (reference sequence). The ends were cut back, 4 bases at V and 1 base at J, with 13 bases in the middle. CDR3 sequence (DNA): TGCAGTGCTACTTACGGACTGGCGAACACTGAAGCTTTCTTT. Its translation is CSATYGLANTEAFF.

The chain carries TRBV29-1 and TRBJ1-1; D call uncertain. The CDR3 runs to 15 residues. CDR1 SQVTM and CDR2 ANQGSEA come from the germline V gene. Trimming stripped 7 bases from V and 1 base from J, with 19 bases between. Written as DNA, the CDR3 is TGCAGCGCGAGGAAGCCAGGTGCTGCGAACACTGAAGCTTTCTTT. Its translation: CSARKPGAANTEAFF.

This clonotype was observed a handful of times. The J gene is TRBJ2-1, the V gene TRBV6-5; possibly TRBD1 for D (6 bases). The V end was cut by 6 bases, the J end by 13 bases, with 19 bases between. From germline, CDR1 is MNHEY and CDR2 SVGAGI. The CDR3 extends over 13 amino acids. The CDR3 sequence: CASSHRTAGPQFF. DNA of the CDR3: TGTGCCAGCAGCCATCGGACAGCTGGCCCCCAGTTCTTC.

V gene TRBV27 combines with J gene TRBJ2-7; D unclear. The germline V gene encodes CDR1 MNHEY and CDR2 SMNVEV (reference sequence). The CDR3 totals 14 residues. The germline V and J ends were trimmed by 3 bases and 0 bases, with 9 bases remaining between them. Here the CDR3 reads CASSFQSSSYEQYF. The CDR3, as DNA: TGTGCCAGCAGTTTCCAGTCAAGCTCCTACGAGCAGTACTTC.

The chain combines TRBV29-1 with TRBJ2-1, with D perhaps assigned TRBD1 or TRBD2 (5 bases each). The CDR3 runs 14 residues. V was pared by 6 bases and J by 0 bases, with 12 bases between. CDR1 is SQVTM and CDR2 is ANQGSEA in the germline V gene. The CDR3, as DNA: TGCAGCGTCCACCCGGGACCCTCCTACAATGAGCAGTTCTTC. Translating gives CSVHPGPSYNEQFF.

This clonotype has more than one count but fewer than ten. The V and J genes are TRBV6-5 and TRBJ2-1, with 11 positions matching TRBD1. J lost 7 bases, V lost 5 bases, and 7 bases had no gene match. Per the germline V gene, CDR1 is MNHEY and CDR2 is SVGAGI. This CDR3 is 15 amino acids long. CDR3 region: CASSRDRGTRNEQFF. For the CDR3, the DNA is TGTGCCAGCAGTCGGGACAGGGGGACTCGTAATGAGCAGTTCTTC.

V usage is TRBV18 and J usage is TRBJ2-7, with TRBD2 identical over 9 bases. The CDR3 covers 17 residues. The V and J ends lost 2 bases and 3 bases, in that order; junction bases with no gene match: 11. Germline V gene data show CDR1 as KGHSH and CDR2 as LQKENI. Here the CDR3 reads CASSPVSGSGSLYEQYF. The CDR3 DNA sequence: TGTGCCAGCTCACCAGTGAGTGGTAGCGGGAGTCTCTACGAGCAGTACTTC.

This rearrangement joins TRBV28 to TRBJ2-6; D call uncertain. The germline V gene encodes CDR1 MDHEN and CDR2 SYDVKM. The length of the CDR3 is 16 residues. Trimming took 4 bases from V and 0 from J, leaving 10 bases between them. The CDR3 DNA reads as TGTGCCAGCAGTTACAGAGTACGCTCTGGGGCCAACGTCCTGACTTTC. Protein sequence: CASSYRVRSGANVLTF.

V gene TRBV5-1 combines with J gene TRBJ1-5, with D possibly TRBD1 on 5 matching bases. The V end lost 0 bases, the J end lost 8 bases, and 12 bases lay between the germline ends. The CDR3 contains 14 residues. CDR1 is SGHRS and CDR2 is YFSETQ in the germline V gene. The CDR3 sequence is CASSLGGAVEPQHF. The DNA of the CDR3 is TGCGCCAGCAGCTTGGGTGGGGCGGTGGAGCCCCAGCATTTT.

V usage is TRBV27 and J usage is TRBJ2-7, with TRBD1 matching over 7 bases. Trimming cost V 6 bases and J 2 bases; bases outside gene matches: 13. Germline V gene data show CDR1 as MNHEY and CDR2 as SMNVEV (reference sequence). The CDR3 covers 16 residues. CDR3 bases: TGTGCCAGCAGCCAACCAGGACAGGATGTAACCTACGAGCAGTACTTC. It encodes CASSQPGQDVTYEQYF.

The rearrangement uses TRBV4-3 and TRBJ2-4; D is possibly TRBD2 (6 bases). Germline values: CDR1 LGHNA, CDR2 YSLEER. The CDR3 totals 17 residues. Trimming stripped 1 base from V and 0 bases from J, with 13 bases between. The CDR3 loop reads CASSQGWGLIAKNIQYF. DNA of the CDR3: TGCGCCAGCAGCCAAGGTTGGGGACTTATAGCCAAAAACATTCAGTACTTC.